A selection of T cell receptor beta chains follows, all from one sample in a study of blood T cell repertoires in COVID-19. Repertoires were generated with immunoSEQ multiplex PCR, while TCRdb's copy carries only in-frame clones and drops some. The data show approximately 250,000 clones, 85% to 90% seen once. Source material: peripheral blood. These receptors were obtained from a man aged 18 to 29 with active or convalescent COVID-19. Each CDR3 is given with its conserved first and last residue. A D gene is named only where the DNA matches it firmly. Clone size is shown for a subset of rows, as once, few, many or a class of expanded clone.

d_gene	v_gene	j_gene	abundance	CDR3aa	CDR3nt
TRBD1	TRBV6-6	TRBJ1-4	once	CASRGGQGIEKLFF	TGTGCCAGCCGGGGCGGACAGGGAATTGAAAAACTGTTTTTT
TRBD1	TRBV9	TRBJ2-5	NA	CASSVGQAHSGTQYF	TGTGCCAGCAGCGTGGGACAGGCTCACAGCGGGACCCAGTACTTC
TRBD1	TRBV27	TRBJ2-1	NA	CASSLLQGERNEQFF	TGTGCCAGCAGTTTACTTCAGGGGGAGAGGAATGAGCAGTTCTTC
NA	TRBV6-5	TRBJ2-2	NA	CASSPYTGELFF	TGTGCCAGCAGCCCCTACACCGGGGAGCTGTTTTTT
TRBD1	TRBV19	TRBJ1-1	NA	CASTPSTGGGTEAFF	TGTGCCAGTACCCCCTCGACAGGGGGGGGGACTGAAGCTTTCTTT
TRBD2	TRBV6-5	TRBJ2-7	NA	CASMRGSYEQYF	TGTGCCAGCATGCGCGGGAGCTACGAGCAGTACTTC
TRBD1	TRBV25-1	TRBJ1-2	NA	CASSSTSTGVVYGYTF	TGTGCCAGCAGTTCGACGTCCACAGGGGTGGTCTATGGCTACACCTTC
TRBD1	TRBV29-1	TRBJ1-1	NA	CSVKGDRAYEAFF	TGCAGCGTTAAGGGAGACAGGGCGTATGAAGCTTTCTTT
TRBD1	TRBV7-2	TRBJ2-7	NA	CASSLGDRTNEQYF	TGTGCCAGCAGCTTGGGGGACAGGACAAACGAGCAGTACTTC
NA	TRBV7-2	TRBJ1-5	NA	CAGGKAQGVSNQPQHF	TGTGCCGGGGGGAAAGCGCAGGGCGTTAGCAATCAGCCCCAGCATTTT
NA	TRBV5-4	TRBJ2-1	NA	CASSFGNEQFF	TGTGCCAGCAGCTTCGGTAATGAGCAGTTCTTC
NA	TRBV6-5	TRBJ2-1	NA	CASSYSADYGQFF	TGTGCCAGCAGTTACTCTGCCGACTACGGACAGTTCTTC
NA	TRBV4-2	TRBJ1-3	NA	CASSQGYKSGNTIYF	TGTGCCAGCAGCCAAGGTTATAAATCTGGAAACACCATATATTTT
TRBD1	TRBV10-1	TRBJ1-5	NA	CASSHRGRALSNQPQHF	TGCGCCAGCAGTCACAGGGGGCGAGCTCTTAGCAATCAGCCCCAGCATTTT
NA	TRBV2	TRBJ2-2	NA	CASKQNQATGELFF	TGTGCCAGCAAGCAAAACCAAGCCACCGGGGAGCTGTTTTTT
NA	TRBV7-2	TRBJ2-7	once	CASGLASSYEQYF	TGTGCCAGCGGGCTAGCGAGTTCCTACGAGCAGTACTTC
TRBD2	TRBV5-4	TRBJ2-5	NA	CASGSGGSRVAETQYF	TGTGCCAGCGGTAGCGGGGGGTCGAGGGTTGCAGAGACCCAGTACTTC
NA	TRBV9	TRBJ2-1	NA	CASSPHNDPYNEQFF	TGTGCCAGCAGCCCACACAACGATCCCTACAATGAGCAGTTCTTC
TRBD1	TRBV7-7	TRBJ2-1	NA	CASSRGPGQGSNEQFF	TGTGCCAGCAGCCGGGGACCGGGACAGGGTAGCAATGAGCAGTTCTTC
TRBD1	TRBV24-1	TRBJ1-2	NA	CATSDGQGIGYTF	TGTGCCACCAGTGACGGACAGGGTATAGGCTACACCTTC
TRBD1	TRBV24-1	TRBJ1-2	NA	CATSDRTGGASNYGYTF	TGTGCCACCAGTGATCGGACAGGGGGCGCGTCTAACTATGGCTACACCTTC
NA	TRBV6-6	TRBJ1-2	few	CASHEGAYGYTF	TGTGCCAGCCACGAGGGCGCCTATGGCTACACCTTC
TRBD1	TRBV11-2	TRBJ1-3	NA	CASSPDRANTIYF	TGTGCCAGCAGTCCGGACAGGGCCAACACCATATATTTT
TRBD1	TRBV19	TRBJ2-5	NA	CASSPAGTGLGETQYF	TGTGCCAGTAGTCCGGCCGGGACAGGGCTAGGAGAGACCCAGTACTTC
NA	TRBV7-9	TRBJ2-7	NA	CASSYTGTATYEQYF	TGTGCCAGCAGCTACACCGGGACTGCTACCTACGAGCAGTACTTC
NA	TRBV9	TRBJ2-7	NA	CASSASRRQPTYEQYF	TGTGCCAGCAGCGCGTCCCGGCGACAGCCTACCTACGAGCAGTACTTC
TRBD1	TRBV5-1	TRBJ2-5	NA	CASSLGDRDRETQYF	TGCGCCAGCAGCTTGGGAGACAGGGATAGAGAGACCCAGTACTTC
NA	TRBV11-2	TRBJ2-1	NA	CASSLGLNNEQFF	TGTGCCAGCAGCTTGGGACTTAACAATGAGCAGTTCTTC
NA	TRBV10-3	TRBJ1-3	NA	CAISDQGRNTIYF	TGTGCCATCAGCGACCAGGGGAGAAACACCATATATTTT
NA	TRBV5-4	TRBJ2-1	NA	CASSPRGWNEQFF	TGTGCCAGCAGCCCACGGGGTTGGAATGAGCAGTTCTTC
NA	TRBV7-2	TRBJ2-7	NA	CASSLDSSSYEQYF	TGTGCCAGCAGCTTAGACTCGAGCTCCTACGAGCAGTACTTC
NA	TRBV6-5	TRBJ1-5	NA	CASRGERTIAQPQHF	TGTGCCAGCAGGGGTGAGCGTACGATTGCCCAGCCCCAGCATTTT
TRBD1	TRBV5-1	TRBJ2-5	once	CASSFTGGSEETQYF	TGCGCCAGCAGCTTTACAGGGGGCTCCGAAGAGACCCAGTACTTC
NA	TRBV11-3	TRBJ2-1	NA	CASSLGGIYNEQFF	TGTGCCAGCAGCTTAGGCGGGATATACAATGAGCAGTTCTTC
TRBD1	TRBV7-3	TRBJ2-3	NA	CASSPGQVVGHTQYF	TGTGCCAGCAGCCCCGGACAGGTTGTGGGGCATACGCAGTATTTT
NA	TRBV12-2	TRBJ2-7	NA	CASRQILGSSSYEQYF	TGTGCAAGTCGCCAGATTCTCGGTTCTAGCTCCTACGAGCAGTACTTC
TRBD1	TRBV12-5	TRBJ1-3	NA	CASGPGQGLSGNTIYF	TGTGCTAGTGGTCCGGGACAGGGGCTATCGGGAAACACCATATATTTT
NA	TRBV18	TRBJ2-2	once	CASSPFPTAGNTGELFF	TGTGCCAGCTCACCATTCCCAACCGCAGGGAACACCGGGGAGCTGTTTTTT
TRBD1	TRBV6-1	TRBJ1-2	NA	CASSDQGASNYGYTF	TGTGCCAGCAGTGATCAGGGGGCGAGTAACTATGGCTACACCTTC
NA	TRBV28	TRBJ1-1	NA	CASHRSGNTEAFF	TGTGCCAGCCATCGATCAGGGAACACTGAAGCTTTCTTT
NA	TRBV6-5	TRBJ2-6	NA	CASSSSSGANVLTF	TGTGCCAGCAGTTCGAGCTCTGGGGCCAACGTCCTGACTTTC
NA	TRBV9	TRBJ1-3	NA	CASSVGRISGNTIYF	TGTGCCAGCAGCGTAGGCAGAATCTCTGGAAACACCATATATTTT